This is a list of T cell receptor beta chains from one sample in a study of a mutant IDH1 vaccine in newly diagnosed glioma. Produced via immunoSEQ multiplex PCR; TCRdb's table is partial and in-frame only. The sample yields about 36,000 clones, around 81% seen once. Antigen specificity for these receptors is unknown. Here the sequenced sample was PBMCs, taken from a glioma patient whose treatment included an IDH1 peptide vaccine. The receptors shown here come from a man aged 50-59 years with glioma. The conserved cysteine and the conserved F or W are not part of the CDR3 here. Each record gives: CDR3 protein, J gene, V gene, D gene. D genes are given only for firm matches.

CDR3 protein: ASKGVGGSGGTDTQY; J gene: TRBJ2-3; V gene: TRBV11-2; D gene: NA
CDR3 protein: ASSTGTGLTEAF; J gene: TRBJ1-1; V gene: TRBV19; D gene: TRBD1
CDR3 protein: AWSVGTGGEVRYEQY; J gene: TRBJ2-7; V gene: TRBV30; D gene: TRBD1
CDR3 protein: ASSQGALSLF; J gene: TRBJ1-4; V gene: TRBV4-1; D gene: NA
CDR3 protein: ATSPQLAGERQY; J gene: TRBJ2-7; V gene: TRBV15; D gene: TRBD2
CDR3 protein: ASSPPDSKETQY; J gene: TRBJ2-5; V gene: TRBV18; D gene: NA
CDR3 protein: ASSQDPGSDGYT; J gene: TRBJ1-2; V gene: TRBV4-1; D gene: NA
CDR3 protein: ASSQVRGACT; J gene: TRBJ1-2; V gene: TRBV14; D gene: NA
CDR3 protein: AISGVKDTQY; J gene: TRBJ2-3; V gene: TRBV10-3; D gene: NA
CDR3 protein: ASSQSTGGYEQY; J gene: TRBJ2-7; V gene: TRBV27; D gene: TRBD1
CDR3 protein: ASSNLGGIATNEKLF; J gene: TRBJ1-4; V gene: TRBV9; D gene: NA
CDR3 protein: ASSLNPNTGELF; J gene: TRBJ2-2; V gene: TRBV7-9; D gene: NA
CDR3 protein: ASSPREGVEAF; J gene: TRBJ1-1; V gene: TRBV19; D gene: NA
CDR3 protein: ASRYTSGSTDTQY; J gene: TRBJ2-3; V gene: TRBV5-1; D gene: TRBD2
CDR3 protein: AWAQRGKNTGELF; J gene: TRBJ2-2; V gene: TRBV30; D gene: TRBD2
CDR3 protein: ASSTPSRPDSADTQY; J gene: TRBJ2-3; V gene: TRBV4-1; D gene: NA
CDR3 protein: VTGQGETQY; J gene: TRBJ2-5; V gene: TRBV2; D gene: NA
CDR3 protein: ASSQGGSEAF; J gene: TRBJ1-1; V gene: TRBV7-9; D gene: NA
CDR3 protein: ATRPGRGGYNEQF; J gene: TRBJ2-1; V gene: TRBV15; D gene: NA
CDR3 protein: ASSLAGGNQPQH; J gene: TRBJ1-5; V gene: TRBV5-1; D gene: TRBD1
CDR3 protein: ASINRTSGGTDTQY; J gene: TRBJ2-3; V gene: TRBV2; D gene: TRBD2
CDR3 protein: ASSLAAGQSSGYT; J gene: TRBJ1-2; V gene: TRBV7-2; D gene: NA
CDR3 protein: ASSGDRGLWETQY; J gene: TRBJ2-5; V gene: TRBV6-1; D gene: TRBD1
CDR3 protein: AVRRGLNTEAF; J gene: TRBJ1-1; V gene: TRBV10-3; D gene: NA
CDR3 protein: ASSIGTGINTEAF; J gene: TRBJ1-1; V gene: TRBV7-9; D gene: TRBD1
CDR3 protein: ASSLTPGEDYGYT; J gene: TRBJ1-2; V gene: TRBV6-1; D gene: NA
CDR3 protein: ATRLAGGPGFRNEQF; J gene: TRBJ2-1; V gene: TRBV2; D gene: TRBD2
CDR3 protein: ASSLEASTVGNTIY; J gene: TRBJ1-3; V gene: TRBV27; D gene: NA
CDR3 protein: ASSIEVAGGRFLNTGELF; J gene: TRBJ2-2; V gene: TRBV19; D gene: TRBD2
CDR3 protein: ASSGAWGASGNTIY; J gene: TRBJ1-3; V gene: TRBV6-1; D gene: NA
CDR3 protein: ASGNSPLH; J gene: TRBJ1-6; V gene: TRBV6-5; D gene: NA
CDR3 protein: ASSPTGDEQY; J gene: TRBJ2-7; V gene: TRBV2; D gene: TRBD1
CDR3 protein: AWSAHTNYGYT; J gene: TRBJ1-2; V gene: TRBV30; D gene: NA
CDR3 protein: ASKRVGRNEQF; J gene: TRBJ2-1; V gene: TRBV2; D gene: NA
CDR3 protein: ATHETGYNQPQH; J gene: TRBJ1-5; V gene: TRBV19; D gene: NA
CDR3 protein: ASSYISGGWQETQY; J gene: TRBJ2-5; V gene: TRBV7-9; D gene: NA